This entry lists 26 T cell receptor beta chains sequenced from one sample in a study of identical twins. TCRdb processed the 5' RACE reads anew with MiXCR; each CDR3 protein has one entry. Counted here are around 280,000 distinct CDR3 sequences, about 8.1% occurring once; the ten biggest clones make up less than 2.5%. These data were likewise used in another study, on yellow fever vaccine responses in identical twins.

The sample consisted of memory (CD45RO+) T cells sorted from blood. The receptor set was obtained from a woman under 30 in good health.

This clonotype was counted many times. The rearrangement links TRBV12-3 or TRBV12-4 to TRBJ1-2, with D possibly being TRBD1 (5 bases). This CDR3 has 16 amino acids. Trimming shortened V by 2 bases and J by 4 bases, and 17 bases separated the two germline ends. The CDR3: CASSLPPGRTTYGYTF. CDR3 DNA sequence: TGTGCCAGCAGTTTACCCCCGGGACGGACAACCTATGGCTACACCTTC.

This clonotype showed up many times. This sequence joins TRBV28 and TRBJ1-2; no definite D call. CDR3 length: 13 residues. The germline CDR1 and CDR2 sequences are MDHEN and SYDVKM. Trimming shortened V by 7 bases and J by 5 bases, and 14 bases separated the two germline ends. The CDR3 here is CASIEHPGYGYTF. CDR3 in DNA: TGTGCCAGCATCGAGCACCCCGGGTATGGCTACACCTTC.

V and J are TRBV7-2 and TRBJ2-4; no definite D call. The CDR3 covers 14 residues. In germline, CDR1 is SGHTA, CDR2 FQGNSA. Trimming removed 0 bases from V and 4 bases from J, with 7 bases in between. The CDR3 reads CASSLALQKNIQYF. DNA of the CDR3: TGTGCCAGCAGCTTAGCCCTACAGAAAAACATTCAGTACTTC.

This clonotype has a count of ten or more. This sequence joins TRBV5-6 and TRBJ1-1; D ambiguous. In germline, CDR1 is SGHDT, CDR2 YYEEEE. With 6 bases removed from V and 2 bases from J, the gap between germline ends came to 17 bases. The CDR3 is 15 residues long. The CDR3 region is CASIQLVATNTEAFF. The DNA of the CDR3 is TGTGCCAGCATCCAGTTGGTGGCGACAAACACTGAAGCTTTCTTT.

V is TRBV14 and J is TRBJ2-1, with D possibly TRBD1 on 5 matching bases. This CDR3 region has 15 residues. From germline, CDR1 is SGHDN and CDR2 FVKESK. The V end lost 0 bases, the J end lost 9 bases, and 15 bases lay between the germline ends. CDR3 bases: TGTGCCAGCAGCCAAGAGCAGGGCTTATCGGCTGAGCAGTTCTTC. Its translation is CASSQEQGLSAEQFF. Using reference TRBV14 and TRBJ2-1 for the parts outside the CDR3, the full variable domain is EAGVTQFPSHSVIEKGQTVTLRCDPISGHDNLYWYRRVMGKEIKFLLHFVKESKQDESGMPNNRFLAERTGGTYSTLKVQPAELEDSGVYFCASSQEQGLSAEQFFGPGTRLTVL.

This clonotype showed up many times. The chain is built from TRBV27 and TRBJ2-3, with TRBD2 identical over 11 bases. The germline V gene encodes CDR1 MNHEY and CDR2 SMNVEV (reference sequence). V was clipped by 1 base and J by 1 base; unmatched bases: 10. This CDR3 has 19 residues. The CDR3 nucleotides are TGTGCCAGCAGTTTATTAGGACTAGCGGGCGCCAGTGGCACAGATACGCAGTATTTT. Translating it yields CASSLLGLAGASGTDTQYF.

The chain recombines TRBV5-1 with TRBJ2-1, with 7 bases identical to TRBD1. J gave up 5 bases and V 0 bases, and 5 bases lay outside the gene matches. Germline assignment: CDR1 SGHRS and CDR2 YFSETQ. This CDR3 is built from 15 residues. CDR3 sequence reads: CASSLGQGWNNEQFF. As DNA, the CDR3 is TGCGCCAGCAGCTTGGGACAGGGTTGGAACAATGAGCAGTTCTTC.

In this sample, this clonotype turned up a few times. This sequence joins TRBV12-3 or TRBV12-4 and TRBJ2-5, with TRBD2 matching 8 bases. The CDR3 contains 14 residues. Trimming removed 6 bases from V and 0 bases from J; junction bases left unmatched: 3. The CDR3 protein is CASSRLANQETQYF. The CDR3 DNA follows: TGTGCCAGCAGCCGACTAGCGAACCAAGAGACCCAGTACTTC.

The chain carries TRBV3-1 and TRBJ2-1, with D tentatively TRBD1 or TRBD2 (5 bases each). The CDR3 length is 14 residues. Germline V gene lookup returns CDR1 LGHDT and CDR2 YNNKEL (reference sequence). Between the trimmed V and J ends, which lost 2 bases and 4 bases, there was a span of 9 bases. The CDR3 spells CASSQRDGYNEQFF. DNA of the CDR3: TGTGCCAGCAGCCAACGGGACGGTTACAATGAGCAGTTCTTC.

This clonotype occurred many times. V and J are TRBV5-1 and TRBJ1-4; D is unresolved. Germline V gives CDR1 SGHRS, CDR2 YFSETQ. V was shortened by 4 bases and J by 3 bases, with 13 bases between the two germline ends. The CDR3 extends over 15 amino acids. The CDR3 reads CASSRSRGANEKLFF. CDR3 in DNA: TGCGCCAGCAGCCGCTCCCGGGGTGCTAATGAAAAACTGTTTTTT.

This clonotype was seen only a few times. This chain joins TRBV20-1 and TRBJ2-1; 7 bases are shared with TRBD2. Trimming cost V 8 bases and J 7 bases; bases outside gene matches: 14. The CDR3 spans 14 residues. CDR1 and CDR2 from the germline V gene are DFQATT and SNEGSKA (reference sequence). The CDR3 sequence: CSPRTGTNENEQFF. The CDR3 DNA reads as TGCAGTCCCCGGACCGGGACTAACGAAAATGAGCAGTTCTTC.

This clonotype was seen many times. The J gene is TRBJ1-6, the V gene TRBV6-1, with TRBD1 matching 9 bases. The CDR3 spans 15 residues. Germline V lookup: CDR1 MNHNS, CDR2 SASEGT. Trimming cost V 7 bases and J 9 bases; bases outside gene matches: 10. The CDR3 bases are TGTGCCAGCACTCCTGGACAGGGGAGTGGTTCACCCCTCCACTTT. It yields the protein CASTPGQGSGSPLHF.

This clonotype was picked up many times. The rearrangement uses TRBV14 and TRBJ1-2, with D uncertain. Trimming left V 0 bases short and J 8 bases short, with 7 bases between. CDR3 length: 12 residues. CDR1 and CDR2 from the germline V gene are SGHDN and FVKESK. The CDR3 DNA is TGTGCCAGCAGCCAAGACAGGCACGGCTACACCTTC. Amino acids: CASSQDRHGYTF.

In this sample, this clonotype turned up a few times. The gene calls are TRBV7-9 and TRBJ2-4; D remains unclear. Trimming stripped 3 bases from V and 6 bases from J, with 9 bases between. Germline CDR1 reads SEHNR; CDR2 reads FQNEAQ (reference sequence). There are 13 residues in the CDR3. The CDR3 spells CASSFGSANIQYF. The DNA of the CDR3 is TGTGCCAGCAGCTTTGGATCAGCAAACATTCAGTACTTC. Together with reference TRBV7-9 and TRBJ2-4, the CDR3 gives the full variable domain: DTGVSQNPRHKITKRGQNVTFRCDPISEHNRLYWYRQTLGQGPEFLTYFQNEAQLEKSRLLSDRFSAERPKGSFSTLEIQRTEQGDSAMYLCASSFGSANIQYFGAGTRLSVL.

This clonotype occurred many times. The V and J genes are TRBV3-1 and TRBJ2-3; D gene ambiguous. Germline loops: CDR1 LGHDT, CDR2 YNNKEL (reference sequence). This CDR3 has 14 amino acids. Deletions cut 3 bases from V and 0 bases from J, with 7 bases between. The CDR3 DNA reads TGTGCCAGCAGCCAGGGAAAGAGCACAGATACGCAGTATTTT. Encoded protein: CASSQGKSTDTQYF.

In its sample, this clonotype was seen many times. This rearrangement joins TRBV29-1 to TRBJ1-1, with D possibly TRBD1 on 6 matching bases. The CDR3 covers 13 residues. V shed 4 bases and J shed 4 bases, with 13 bases lying between them. Germline V gives CDR1 SQVTM, CDR2 ANQGSEA. The CDR3 protein is CSVVLGGLTEAFF. The CDR3 nucleotides read TGCAGCGTTGTTCTGGGGGGGCTCACTGAAGCTTTCTTT.

The chain has TRBV18 and TRBJ2-5; 7 bases match TRBD2. Germline loops: CDR1 KGHSH, CDR2 LQKENI. Trimming at V came to 8 bases and at J to 2 bases, leaving 5 bases not matched to a gene. The CDR3 is 13 residues long. CDR3 protein: CASRPAGQETQYF. The CDR3 DNA reads as TGTGCCAGCCGCCCAGCGGGGCAAGAGACCCAGTACTTC.

This clonotype was seen only a few times. This chain joins TRBV10-3 and TRBJ2-1, with 11 positions matching TRBD1. Germline V gene sequence: CDR1 ENHRY, CDR2 SYGVKD. The CDR3 loop spans 13 amino acids. With 6 bases clipped from V and 8 bases from J, the junction kept 3 bases outside the gene matches. The CDR3 region has the DNA TGTGCCATCAGCAAGGGACAGGGGGATGAGCAGTTCTTC. Translation: CAISKGQGDEQFF.

This clonotype was detected a few times. The chain is built from TRBV6-1 and TRBJ1-1, with a tentative D call TRBD1 (6 bases). In germline, CDR1 is MNHNS, CDR2 SASEGT. V lost 6 bases and J lost 1, with 9 bases in between. This CDR3 region has 13 residues. The CDR3 DNA reads as TGTGCCAGCAGGAAACAGGGGAACACTGAAGCTTTCTTT. Amino acid sequence: CASRKQGNTEAFF.

This chain connects TRBV3-1 to TRBJ2-2; no clear D gene. V was trimmed by 4 bases and J by 6 bases, leaving 12 bases between them. CDR1 and CDR2 (germline): LGHDT, YNNKEL (reference sequence). There are 14 residues in the CDR3. The CDR3 loop is CASSLTARPGELFF. CDR3 nucleotide sequence: TGTGCCAGCAGCCTCACCGCGAGGCCCGGGGAGCTGTTTTTT. The full variable domain, in which reference TRBV3-1 and TRBJ2-2 provide the parts outside the CDR3, is DTAVSQTPKYLVTQMGNDKSIKCEQNLGHDTMYWYKQDSKKFLKIMFSYNNKELIINETVPNRFSPKSPDKAHLNLHINSLELGDSAVYFCASSLTARPGELFFGEGSRLTVL.

In its sample, this clonotype was seen many times. The CDR3: CASSQDLILAGQWGEQYV. The CDR3 DNA reads as TGCGCCAGCAGCCAAGATCTGATACTAGCGGGGCAGTGGGGCGAGCAGTACGTC. This chain connects TRBV4-1 to TRBJ2-7, with TRBD2 matching 10 bases. The length of the CDR3 is 18 residues. Germline V gene data show CDR1 as MGHRA and CDR2 as YSYEKL. The J segment lost 6 bases and the V segment lost 0 bases, leaving 14 bases of the junction unmatched.

This clonotype was recorded a few times. The chain is built from TRBV11-2 and TRBJ1-1; D ambiguous. The V end was cut by 5 bases, the J end by 0 bases, with 13 bases between. Germline lookup yields CDR1 SGHAT and CDR2 FQNNGV. The CDR3 covers 15 residues. CDR3 loop: CASSPRRAMNTEAFF. The CDR3 nucleotides read TGTGCCAGCAGCCCTAGGAGAGCGATGAACACTGAAGCTTTCTTT.

This clonotype was seen only a few times. The chain carries TRBV6-1 and TRBJ1-3, with D possibly TRBD1 on 6 matching bases. Germline CDR1 and CDR2: MNHNS and SASEGT. Trimming cost V 1 base and J 0 bases, with 7 bases left between them. The CDR3 covers 15 residues. The CDR3 sequence is CASSEVTGSGNTIYF. CDR3 nucleotides: TGTGCCAGCAGTGAAGTGACAGGCTCTGGAAACACCATATATTTT.

The CDR3 DNA reads TGTGCCACCAGTGGTACAGGTTCCACCGGGGAGCTGTTTTTT. This gives the protein CATSGTGSTGELFF. This chain uses TRBV24-1 with TRBJ2-2; tentatively, D is TRBD1 (5 bases). The ends were cut back, 5 bases at V and 4 bases at J, with 10 bases in the middle. Germline loops: CDR1 KGHDR, CDR2 SFDVKD. This CDR3 is 14 amino acids long.

The J gene is TRBJ2-5, the V gene TRBV5-1; D remains ambiguous. V lost 4 bases and J 1 base, leaving 8 bases between the germline ends. This CDR3 is built from 13 residues. Germline lookup yields CDR1 SGHRS and CDR2 YFSETQ. CDR3 nucleotides: TGCGCCAGCAGCCGTACGTCCCAAGAGACCCAGTACTTC. Protein: CASSRTSQETQYF.

V gene TRBV20-1 combines with J gene TRBJ2-2; maybe TRBD2 (5 bases). Germline values: CDR1 DFQATT, CDR2 SNEGSKA (reference sequence). CDR3 length: 14 residues. Trimming removed 3 bases from V and 0 bases from J, with 8 bases in between. DNA for the CDR3: TGCAGTGCTAGGTCTAGCTCGAACACCGGGGAGCTGTTTTTT. Its translation: CSARSSSNTGELFF.